This TCR beta chain appears in the sequencing data of a study of cytomegalovirus exposure and HLA in healthy donors. As concerns this clone: Its target is not known.

CDR1 is DFQATT and CDR2 is SNEGSKA in the germline V gene (reference sequence). Trimming shortened V by 7 bases and J by 4 bases, and 10 bases separated the two germline ends. The CDR3 has 11 amino acids. Study findings and constraints: An analysis done earlier found most TCR beta V segments productive about 87% or about 30% of the time. A later analysis found most CMV-associated TCR beta chains apparently HLA-restricted.

The PCR had 60 Vbeta and 13 Jbeta primers. The data were produced by immunoSEQ multiplex PCR, yet TCRdb's version contains in-frame clones alone and is incomplete. The sample holds tens of thousands of clones, around 79% seen once. The sequenced material came from PBMCs. The rearrangement links TRBV20-1 to TRBJ1-2; D unclear. This clonotype was obtained from a man aged 40-50 years in good health and CMV-seronegative. As DNA, the CDR3 is TGCAGTGGAATTCCAGTCTATGGCTACACCTTC. It encodes CSGIPVYGYTF.